These T cell receptor beta chains were read from a single sample in a study of technical replicates of blood from several donors. Clones were sequenced by immunoSEQ multiplex PCR, and TCRdb holds only the in-frame ones, with some missing. The repertoire includes around 53,000 clones, around 83% of them detected once, and roughly 5.8% sits in the top ten. The specimen was PBMCs. These receptors came from a human donor in good health. Some clones in this sample may be carry-over from other donors' samples. Both conserved end residues are part of each CDR3. A D gene is named only where the DNA matches it firmly. Clone sizes are given selectively: once, few, many, or a class where the clone is expanded.

d_call	v_call	clone_size	j_call	cdr3_nt	cdr3_aa
NA	TRBV7-9	NA	TRBJ1-2	TGTGCCAGCAGCTTAGCGCTGGCCAGGGTCTATGGCTACACCTTC	CASSLALARVYGYTF
NA	TRBV10-3	NA	TRBJ2-2	TGTGCGATCAGTGCTGCTAGCGTTAGCACCGGGGAGCTGTTTTTT	CAISAASVSTGELFF
NA	TRBV30	NA	TRBJ2-7	TGTGCCTGGGATACACGGGGCGAGCAGTACTTC	CAWDTRGEQYF
NA	TRBV4-3	NA	TRBJ2-1	TGCGCCAGCAGCCAAGACCCCCGGGGGAATAACAATGAGCAGTTCTTC	CASSQDPRGNNNEQFF
NA	TRBV4-3	NA	TRBJ2-5	TGCGCCAGCAGCCAAGAGTCCTCCAGCGGGCTACGCCAAGAGACCCAGTACTTC	CASSQESSSGLRQETQYF
TRBD1	TRBV7-9	NA	TRBJ2-5	TGTGCCAGCAGCTTAACCGGGACAGGGGAGCGGACCCAGTACTTC	CASSLTGTGERTQYF
NA	TRBV6-5	NA	TRBJ1-5	TGTGCCAGCAGCAATGGACGGGGGGCACCCCAGCATTTT	CASSNGRGAPQHF
TRBD1	TRBV9	NA	TRBJ2-5	TGTGCCAGCAGCGTAGGGACAGGGGGCCTGGAGACCCAGTACTTC	CASSVGTGGLETQYF
NA	TRBV19	few	TRBJ1-1	TGTGCCAGTAGTACTGGACTCCAGAACACTGAAGCTTTCTTT	CASSTGLQNTEAFF
NA	TRBV7-2	NA	TRBJ1-1	TGTGCCAGCAGCTTAGCGGGAGCGATGAACACTGAAGCTTTCTTT	CASSLAGAMNTEAFF
TRBD2	TRBV4-1	NA	TRBJ2-7	TGCGCCAGCAGCCCTTTAGCGGGAGGGCCTTACGAGCAGTACTTC	CASSPLAGGPYEQYF
TRBD2	TRBV5-1	once	TRBJ2-7	TGCGCCAGCAGCTTGATTCTAGCGGGGGAATCCTACGAGCAGTACTTC	CASSLILAGESYEQYF
TRBD2	TRBV5-8	NA	TRBJ2-7	TGTGCCAGCAGCTTCCCGAGGGCTAGCGGGGAAATCTACGAGCAGTACTTC	CASSFPRASGEIYEQYF
NA	TRBV5-6	NA	TRBJ1-2	TGTGCCAGCAGCCGACAGCAAAACTATGGCTACACCTTC	CASSRQQNYGYTF
NA	TRBV7-3	NA	TRBJ2-1	TGTGCCAGCAGCTTACAAGCGGCGTACAATGAGCAGTTCTTC	CASSLQAAYNEQFF
TRBD1	TRBV5-6	NA	TRBJ1-5	TGTGCCAGCAGCAACACCCAGGACAGGGACCCCAACAATCAAGCCCAGCATTTT	CASSNTQDRDPNNQAQHF
TRBD1	TRBV9	NA	TRBJ1-2	TGTGCCAGTAACTCAGGGGGCGCGGGCGGCTACACCTTC	CASNSGGAGGYTF
NA	TRBV27	NA	TRBJ1-1	TGTGCCAGCAGTTTATCAGGGAGGAACACTGAAGCTTTCTTT	CASSLSGRNTEAFF
NA	TRBV7-9	NA	TRBJ1-4	TGTGCCAGCAGACGCGACACTCCATCGGCGTCAACTAATGAAAAACTGTTTTTT	CASRRDTPSASTNEKLFF
NA	TRBV9	NA	TRBJ2-7	TGTGCCAGCAGCGTATCGCCAGATCCCTACGAGCAGTACTTC	CASSVSPDPYEQYF
NA	TRBV5-6	NA	TRBJ1-5	TGTGCCAGCACTCCAGGAGGGAAGGGGCCCCAGCATTTT	CASTPGGKGPQHF
TRBD1	TRBV10-3	NA	TRBJ1-2	TGTGCCTCATCGGGACAGGGTAACTATGGCTACACCTTC	CASSGQGNYGYTF
TRBD2	TRBV18	NA	TRBJ2-7	TGTGCCAGCTCAAAGACTAGCGGGACCACCTACGAGCAGTACTTC	CASSKTSGTTYEQYF
NA	TRBV4-3	NA	TRBJ2-1	TGCGCCAGCAGCCAAGAACCGGGGACTGGTGAGCAGTTCTTC	CASSQEPGTGEQFF
TRBD1	TRBV2	NA	TRBJ1-5	TGTGCCAGCAGTGAAACAGGGGGCAGACAGCCCCAGCATTTT	CASSETGGRQPQHF
TRBD2	TRBV7-2	NA	TRBJ2-7	TGTGCCAGCAGCTTAGCTGATGGGACTAGCGGATACGAGCAGTACTTC	CASSLADGTSGYEQYF
NA	TRBV9	NA	TRBJ1-4	TGTGCCAGCAGCGTAGGGGCAGAAGTTAATGAAAAACTGTTTTTT	CASSVGAEVNEKLFF
NA	TRBV7-2	NA	TRBJ1-1	TGTGCCAGCAGCTGGGGGGGTGCGGCTTTCTTT	CASSWGGAAFF
TRBD2	TRBV7-9	NA	TRBJ2-2	TGTGCCAGCAGGGTAGCGGGGGGAGATAACACCGGGGAGCTGTTTTTT	CASRVAGGDNTGELFF
NA	TRBV6-6	NA	TRBJ1-1	TGTGCCAGCAGTTACCCTGAATTGAGTATGCAGAGGGCTTTCTTT	CASSYPELSMQRAFF
NA	TRBV21-1	NA	TRBJ2-7	TGTGCCAGCAGAACGACTAGCCTAAGCTCCTACGAGCAGTACTTC	CASRTTSLSSYEQYF
NA	TRBV9	NA	TRBJ1-5	TGTGCCAGCAGCCTCGGGGGGCTGGGTCAGCCCCAGCATTTT	CASSLGGLGQPQHF
TRBD1	TRBV7-3	once	TRBJ1-2	TGTGCCAGCAGCTCGAGAATAGAACAGGGGGTTCGGTGCTGTGGCTACACCTTC	CASSSRIEQGVRCCGYTF
NA	TRBV11-2	once	TRBJ1-6	TGTGCCAGCAGCCCTATCCCCAATTCACCCCTCCACTTT	CASSPIPNSPLHF
NA	TRBV21-1	once	TRBJ2-5	TGTGCCAGCAGCCGGAGTCCAGCGGGGGGCCAAGAGACCCAGTACTTC	CASSRSPAGGQETQYF
NA	TRBV9	few	TRBJ1-1	TGTGCCAGCAGCGCGCTAGCGGGTAACACTGAAGCTTTCTTT	CASSALAGNTEAFF
NA	TRBV4-3	few	TRBJ1-3	TGCGCCAGCAGCCAAGATCTCAGGGCTTCTGGAAACACCATATATTTT	CASSQDLRASGNTIYF
NA	TRBV13	NA	TRBJ2-7	TGTGCCAGCAGTCAAACGGAGGGAGGTTGGTTCGAGCAGTACTTC	CASSQTEGGWFEQYF
TRBD1	TRBV6-4	NA	TRBJ2-1	TGTGCCAGCAGTGACTCCCCGGGACAGGGGAAGCAGTTCTTC	CASSDSPGQGKQFF
NA	TRBV7-9	NA	TRBJ2-6	TGTGCCAGCAGCTTAGTGCGGTCTGGGGCCAACGTCCTGACTTTC	CASSLVRSGANVLTF
TRBD1	TRBV19	NA	TRBJ1-5	TGTGCCAGTAGCAATCCGGGACAGGGAGTGAGTAGGCCCCAGCATTTT	CASSNPGQGVSRPQHF
NA	TRBV25-1	NA	TRBJ1-2	TGTGCCAGCCAACAAGAGGGTAACTATGGCTACACCTTC	CASQQEGNYGYTF
NA	TRBV4-3	NA	TRBJ2-3	TGCGCCAGCAGCCGCGGGGGCGGCACAGATACGCAGTATTTT	CASSRGGGTDTQYF
NA	TRBV5-6	NA	TRBJ2-3	TGTGCCAGCAGCTTGGTGGGCTATCTAACCACAGATACGCAGTATTTT	CASSLVGYLTTDTQYF
TRBD2	TRBV18	NA	TRBJ2-1	TGTGCCAGCTCACGAACTAGCGGGACCTACAATGAGCAGTTCTTC	CASSRTSGTYNEQFF
NA	TRBV13	NA	TRBJ1-6	TGTGCCAGCAGCTTAGCCGGGAGCTCCTATAATTCACCCCTCCACTTT	CASSLAGSSYNSPLHF
NA	TRBV5-1	NA	TRBJ2-5	TGCGCCAGCAGCTTGGCTTTTGGGGGGGCCGAAGAGACCCAGTACTTC	CASSLAFGGAEETQYF
TRBD1	TRBV15	few	TRBJ2-6	TGTGCCACCAGCAGAGGGACAGGCAATTCTGGGGCCAACGTCCTGACTTTC	CATSRGTGNSGANVLTF
NA	TRBV7-3	NA	TRBJ2-3	TGTGCCAGCAGCTTACAGCGGACGAACACAGATACGCAGTATTTT	CASSLQRTNTDTQYF
NA	TRBV6-1	NA	TRBJ1-1	TGTGCCAGCAGTGATGCAGGTAACCCTAACACTGAAGCTTTCTTT	CASSDAGNPNTEAFF
NA	TRBV4-1	NA	TRBJ1-1	TGCGCCAGCAGCCAAGACGGGGTGATGAACACTGAAGCTTTCTTT	CASSQDGVMNTEAFF
NA	TRBV6-1	few	TRBJ2-7	TGTGCCAGCAACTGGGCAGGGGGGATCTACGAGCAGTACTTC	CASNWAGGIYEQYF
TRBD2	TRBV4-1	NA	TRBJ2-7	TGCGCCAGCAGCGAGGGACTAGCGGGAGGGTACGAGCAGTACTTC	CASSEGLAGGYEQYF
NA	TRBV28	NA	TRBJ1-2	TGTGCCAGCGCAGCGGGGGCGCGCTATGGCTACACCTTC	CASAAGARYGYTF
NA	TRBV27	few	TRBJ1-6	TGTGCCAGCAGAGTTGGCGGGACTAATTCACCCCTCCACTTT	CASRVGGTNSPLHF
TRBD1	TRBV5-4	few	TRBJ2-6	TGTGCCAGCAGCCCCAGGGGGCCTGGGGCCAACGTCCTGACTTTC	CASSPRGPGANVLTF
NA	TRBV7-9	NA	TRBJ2-1	TGTGCCAGCAGCTTAGTAGAGTCCTACAATGAGCAGTTCTTC	CASSLVESYNEQFF